Listed below are T cell receptor beta chains from one sample, sequenced in a study of T cells in Graves' hyperthyroidism and ophthalmopathy. TCRdb redid the calling of the multiplex PCR reads with MiXCR, one entry per CDR3 protein. The table includes a few hundred thousand distinct CDR3 sequences, 15% to 17% detected once. The sample taken for sequencing was blood. The receptors shown here come from a woman younger than 30 with Graves' hyperthyroidism. The CDR3 runs from the conserved cysteine through the conserved F or W.

j_call v_call cdr3_aa
TRBJ2-1 TRBV30 CAWSAENEQFF
TRBJ1-6 TRBV6-5 CASSYGRRAGESPLHF
TRBJ2-7 TRBV7-2 CASSRGTGGFNEQYF
TRBJ2-5 TRBV7-9 CASSWGQDKETQYF
TRBJ2-1 TRBV27 CASRNSGRENEQFF
TRBJ1-3 TRBV12-3/TRBV12-4 CASSLGQGLNTIYF
TRBJ2-3 TRBV10-3 CATTRTFPEDTQYF
TRBJ1-2 TRBV28 CASSLPDRVGGYTF
TRBJ1-2 TRBV20-1 CSARDQRDFYGYTF
TRBJ2-6 TRBV7-3 CASSTSGGSGANVLTF
TRBJ2-7 TRBV7-6 CASSLVGDGVHYEQYF
TRBJ2-7 TRBV19 CASSPRLSYEQYF
TRBJ1-6 TRBV6-5 CASSYSWDTPSSYNSPLHF
TRBJ1-1 TRBV2 CASSEAPPGDTEAFF
TRBJ1-1 TRBV3-1 CASSQEWGYTEAFF
TRBJ1-2 TRBV7-8 CASGSLGGADYGYTF
TRBJ2-7 TRBV20-1 CSASHAGGSSYEQYF
TRBJ2-1 TRBV12-3/TRBV12-4 CASSFVGGADEQFF
TRBJ1-5 TRBV6-1 CASRVGYGNQPQHF
TRBJ1-2 TRBV19 CASSMRFGDGYTF
TRBJ2-7 TRBV20-1 CSAPLRGSYEQYF
TRBJ1-6 TRBV30 CAWSVKAYPLHF
TRBJ2-5 TRBV2 CASSSGLAGRTWYF
TRBJ2-3 TRBV24-1 CATSDSGQGARSDTQYF
TRBJ2-2 TRBV7-9 CATRGNTGELFF
TRBJ2-7 TRBV6-5 CASSYSYGDSSYEQYF
TRBJ1-3 TRBV20-1 CSARASSSGNTIYF
TRBJ1-5 TRBV6-1 CASGNWQFNQPQHF
TRBJ2-5 TRBV2 CASRELAGAVGTQYF
TRBJ2-5 TRBV12-3/TRBV12-4 CASSLSRDWQETQYF
TRBJ2-5 TRBV5-6 CASSPPRDRGSETQYF
TRBJ1-1 TRBV6-4 CASSPTVENTEAFF
TRBJ2-2 TRBV27 CASSLRNTGELFF
TRBJ2-5 TRBV29-1 CSVDRPPETQYF
TRBJ2-7 TRBV12-3/TRBV12-4 CASSPRTTRGEQYF
TRBJ2-7 TRBV18 CASSPRYLGQGAQDFSEQYF
TRBJ1-2 TRBV27 CASSPGSLYGYTF
TRBJ1-5 TRBV12-3/TRBV12-4 CASSLTANSNQPQHF
TRBJ1-2 TRBV20-1 CSARGQGAGYTF
TRBJ2-7 TRBV5-1 CASSTTLNSGPYEQYF
TRBJ1-5 TRBV28 CASSFPGTGLGQPQHF
TRBJ1-2 TRBV24-1 CATSAKGVGYTF
TRBJ2-2 TRBV11-2 CASSWTSGGAGELFF
TRBJ2-2 TRBV11-3 CASSPHRGGELFF
TRBJ2-7 TRBV4-1 CASSQDPSGQGAHEQYF
TRBJ2-3 TRBV29-1 CSVGKKGGTDTQYF
TRBJ2-6 TRBV15 CATSKTGSGANVLTF
TRBJ2-1 TRBV5-1 CASSNGQGPENEQFF
TRBJ1-5 TRBV6-1 CASSPRDRDHPQHF
TRBJ1-1 TRBV7-9 CASSQGGARAFF
TRBJ1-4 TRBV6-1 CTSRGEATNEKLFF
TRBJ1-2 TRBV15 CATSSWGGYGYTF
TRBJ2-3 TRBV20-1 CSARGPTDTQYF